The source of this T cell receptor (beta chain) is a study of T cell repertoires in cytomegalovirus infection. Study at large: Shared public TCR beta signatures pointed to both CMV infection and a matching HLA type. The study, taken as a whole, reports: The study identified carriers of CMV plus the relevant HLA from cumulative public TCR beta family frequency. Clonotype analysis showed dominance of the ex vivo response by HLA-C-restricted CMV-specific TCR beta clonotypes.

Each CDR3 protein gets one entry after TCRdb re-called the reads with MiXCR. This sample has fewer than 650,000 distinct CDR3 sequences, with roughly 43% found just once. This CDR3 has 14 residues. CDR1 and CDR2 (germline): SGHTA, FQGNSA. Trimming left V 3 bases short and J 8 bases short, with 16 bases between. Turning to this clonotype: The antigen remains unidentified.

The receptor's source is a human donor in good health (CMV status not recorded). Some clones in this sample may be carry-over from other donors' samples. This rearrangement joins TRBV7-2 to TRBJ1-2; a possible D gene is TRBD1 (6 bases). The source material was cultured PBMCs, sampled from culture after CMV antigen stimulation. In DNA, the CDR3 is TGTGCCAGCAGCTTGGCAGGGGACATCTGGGGCTACACCTTC. Its protein is CASSLAGDIWGYTF.